The source of this T cell receptor (beta chain) is a study of CD8 T cells in Susac syndrome. Broader study findings: In total CD8+ repertoires, some 16 Susac-specific public clones were found, and in CD8+ TEMRA repertoires, roughly 5 were found.

An amount of RNA that ranged from about 0.45 to 1 ug was reverse transcribed with random hexamers. The CDR3 of TCR beta was amplified by immunoSEQ multiplex PCR across 54 Vbeta and 13 Jbeta. One entry per CDR3 protein results from TCRdb running MiXCR on the immunoSEQ multiplex PCR reads. This table has about 140,000 distinct CDR3 sequences, 85% to 95% appearing once. Germline V lookup: CDR1 SGHTS, CDR2 YDEGEE. The V end lost 4 bases, the J end lost 0 bases, and 5 bases lay between the germline ends. CDR3 length: 14 residues. Details on this clonotype: The antigen is unknown.

The study sequenced TCR beta in blood CD8+ and CD4+ T cells. The chain has TRBV5-8 and TRBJ2-6; D gene unclear. The receptor's source is a human donor with Susac syndrome. The sequenced sample consisted of CD8+ T cells from PBMCs. CDR3 nucleotides: TGTGCCAGCAGCGTCCTCTCTGGGGCCAACGTCCTGACTTTC. This gives the protein CASSVLSGANVLTF.